Sequencing of this T cell receptor beta chain was carried out in a study of shared clonotypes between healthy human individuals. Findings of the study overall: Non-shared clonotypes were found to have lower generation probabilities than the clonotypes that were shared by all four of the sorted-subset donors. For naive CD4 cells, 4% to 6% of clonotypes were shared across a handful of donors.

TCRdb keeps only in-frame clones here, not all; method: immunoSEQ multiplex PCR. The table records millions of clones, around 94% of them present only once. About this clone itself: Its antigen is unidentified.

From germline, CDR1 is ENHRY and CDR2 SYGVKD. The CDR3 sequence is 15 residues long. V lost 2 bases, J lost 2 bases, and 9 bases lay in between. Input material: naive CD4+ T cells sorted from blood. The sample's subset: CD45RA+ positively selected. The chain links TRBV10-3 to TRBJ1-4; maybe TRBD1 (5 bases). This clonotype was sampled from a young man in good health. CDR3 coding DNA: TGTGCCATCAGTGAGGCGGGACGGACTAATGAAAAACTGTTTTTT. It encodes CAISEAGRTNEKLFF.